These T cell receptor beta chains were read from a single sample in a study of response to subunit inactivated influenza vaccine. Using its own MiXCR run on the RT-PCR reads, TCRdb lists one record per CDR3 protein. The table includes approximately 490,000 distinct CDR3 sequences, approximately 7.8% detected once. The sample here was PBMCs from blood, taken roughly 24 months after vaccination. The source is a man in his fifties or sixties who received an inactivated influenza vaccine. CDR3s include the opening cysteine and the closing phenylalanine or tryptophan. A D gene is named only where the DNA matches it firmly. For some rows the clone size is stated as once, few or many, or as a class when expanded; others skip it.

J	D	V	size	DNA	CDR3
TRBJ2-1	TRBD1	TRBV4-2	many	TGTGCCAGCAGCCAAGAGGACAGGCGCCACAATGAGCAGTTCTTC	CASSQEDRRHNEQFF
TRBJ2-5	TRBD1	TRBV5-1	.	TGCGCCAGCACCCAGGGGGCGAGAAGCCAAGAGACCCAGTACTTC	CASTQGARSQETQYF
TRBJ2-3	TRBD2	TRBV6-1	.	TGTGCCAGCGCTAGGGGACTAGCTATTGATACGCAGTATTTT	CASARGLAIDTQYF
TRBJ2-3	TRBD2	TRBV7-9	.	TGTGCCAGCAGCTCACCTATAGCGGGGGGGCCAGATACGCAGTATTTT	CASSSPIAGGPDTQYF
TRBJ2-7	TRBD2	TRBV19	many	TGTGCCAGTAGGAAAGTGGCTAGCGGTTGGAACGAGCAGTACTTC	CASRKVASGWNEQYF
TRBJ2-7	.	TRBV11-2	.	TGTGCCAGCAGCTACGGGGCGGGTTCCTACGAGCAGTACTTC	CASSYGAGSYEQYF
TRBJ2-5	.	TRBV12-3/TRBV12-4	.	TGTGCCAGCAGTTCCGTCAGGGAGACCCAGTACTTC	CASSSVRETQYF
TRBJ2-3	TRBD2	TRBV27	.	TGTGCCAGCAGTTTAGCGGGGGGGCGGCCAGATACGCAGTATTTT	CASSLAGGRPDTQYF
TRBJ2-2	TRBD2	TRBV10-3	many	TGTGCCATCGGTAGCGGGCGGACCACCGGGGAGCTGTTTTTT	CAIGSGRTTGELFF
TRBJ1-6	.	TRBV7-8	many	TGTGCCAGCAGCTTAGAGACCCAGGGAAAATCACCCCTCCACTTT	CASSLETQGKSPLHF
TRBJ2-7	TRBD2	TRBV11-2	few	TGTGCCAGCAGCCTCATAGCGGGATCCTACGAGCAGTACTTC	CASSLIAGSYEQYF
TRBJ2-1	.	TRBV12-3/TRBV12-4	few	TGTGCCAGCAGTTTTGGGGGGCTCAATGAGCAGTTCTTC	CASSFGGLNEQFF
TRBJ1-1	.	TRBV7-9	.	TGTGCCAGCAGCTTTATACAGAATGAAGCTTTCTTT	CASSFIQNEAFF
TRBJ2-1	TRBD2	TRBV7-8	few	TGTGCCAGCAGCTTACGTCGCGGGACTAGCGGGAGCTATGAGCAGTTCTTC	CASSLRRGTSGSYEQFF
TRBJ2-1	TRBD2	TRBV7-9	.	TGTGCCAGCAGCCGGACTAGCGGGCCCACCTCCTACAATGAGCAGTTCTTC	CASSRTSGPTSYNEQFF
TRBJ2-1	.	TRBV5-1	many	TGCGCCAGCAGCTTTGGGGGTGAGCAGTTCTTC	CASSFGGEQFF
TRBJ2-1	.	TRBV29-1	many	TGCAGCGTGAGGGGGGATTTACTCTACAATGAGCAGTTCTTC	CSVRGDLLYNEQFF
TRBJ1-5	TRBD1	TRBV20-1	few	TGCAGTGCTGGGGACAGGGGGCAGGTGCCCCAGCATTTT	CSAGDRGQVPQHF
TRBJ2-2	TRBD1	TRBV11-2	few	TGTGCCAGCTCCACGAGCGGGACAGGGACCGGGGAGCTGTTTTTT	CASSTSGTGTGELFF
TRBJ2-1	.	TRBV9	many	TGTGCCAGCAGCGTAGGGGTAGGTTCCTACAATGAGCAGTTCTTC	CASSVGVGSYNEQFF
TRBJ2-3	TRBD2	TRBV6-1	.	TGTGCCACCAGACTAGCGATGGGGACAGATACGCAGTATTTT	CATRLAMGTDTQYF
TRBJ2-5	TRBD1	TRBV18	.	TGTGCCAGCTCACCACGCCAGGGGGAAGAAGAGACCCAGTACTTC	CASSPRQGEEETQYF
TRBJ1-1	.	TRBV10-3	few	TGTGCCATCAGTGACGGGACAATCACTGAAGCTTTCTTT	CAISDGTITEAFF
TRBJ2-2	TRBD2	TRBV7-2	many	TGTGCCAGCAGCTGGACTAGCGGGGGCACCGGGGAGCTGTTTTTT	CASSWTSGGTGELFF
TRBJ1-4	.	TRBV12-3/TRBV12-4	many	TGTGCCAGCAGTTTCGGAGGCCGGGAAAAACTGTTTTTT	CASSFGGREKLFF
TRBJ2-7	.	TRBV20-1	many	TGCAGTGCTAGTGCAGTCCTGATAGCCTCCTACGAGCAGTACTTC	CSASAVLIASYEQYF
TRBJ2-4	.	TRBV20-1	.	TGCAGTGCTCCTACAGGACACCAATCCCTAGCCAAAAACATTCAGTACTTC	CSAPTGHQSLAKNIQYF
TRBJ2-3	TRBD1	TRBV9	few	TGTGCCAGCAGCGTGAGGACAGGAGGCACAGATACGCAGTATTTT	CASSVRTGGTDTQYF
TRBJ2-7	.	TRBV9	many	TGTGCCAGCAGCCCGACGGGAGTGGGAGTCGAGCAGTACTTC	CASSPTGVGVEQYF
TRBJ1-6	TRBD1	TRBV5-1	.	TGCGCCAGCAGCCCGGGACAGCTCGCGTCACCCCTCCACTTT	CASSPGQLASPLHF
TRBJ2-7	.	TRBV20-1	few	TGCAGTGCTAGAGATCCCACAGGCACCTACGAGCAGTACTTC	CSARDPTGTYEQYF
TRBJ2-1	TRBD2	TRBV4-3	many	TGCGCCAGCAGCCACCGAACTAGCGGGGGACCCTACAATGAGCAGTTCTTC	CASSHRTSGGPYNEQFF
TRBJ2-7	.	TRBV11-2	few	TGTGCCAGCACCCCAGGACCATTCTCCTACGAGCAGTACTTC	CASTPGPFSYEQYF
TRBJ1-6	.	TRBV20-1	.	TGCAGTGCTAGAGATCGGAGGAGCTCCTATAATTCACCCCTCCACTTT	CSARDRRSSYNSPLHF
TRBJ2-3	.	TRBV20-1	few	TGCAGTGCTAGAGCCCAGGGTTTTTCAGATACGCAGTATTTT	CSARAQGFSDTQYF
TRBJ2-3	.	TRBV4-1	many	TGCGCCAGCAGCCAAGAAGGGCACGCTCTGAGTACGCAGTATTTT	CASSQEGHALSTQYF
TRBJ2-7	.	TRBV7-4	.	TGTGCCAGCAGCTTCGGCCGCCCTGGTTACGAGCAGTACTTC	CASSFGRPGYEQYF
TRBJ2-6	.	TRBV18	few	TGTGCCAGCTCACCCGCCCCAGCTGGGGCCAACGTCCTGACTTTC	CASSPAPAGANVLTF
TRBJ1-1	TRBD1	TRBV7-4	.	TGTGCCAGCAGCTGCAGGGGGCTAAACACTGAAGCTTTCTTT	CASSCRGLNTEAFF
TRBJ2-3	TRBD2	TRBV5-1	.	TGCGCCAGCAGCGGAGGTGTAGTACTAGCGGGTGATCGCACAGATACGCAGTATTTT	CASSGGVVLAGDRTDTQYF
TRBJ2-2	.	TRBV4-2	.	TGTGCCAGCAGCCAAGGAGCAGGGGAGACCGGGGAGCTGTTTTTT	CASSQGAGETGELFF
TRBJ2-5	.	TRBV20-1	.	TGCAGTGCCATGGGGGACACCGCAAACCAAGAGACCCAGTACTTC	CSAMGDTANQETQYF
TRBJ1-5	TRBD1	TRBV10-3	few	TGTGCCATCAGTGAGTCCAATAGAGGAGGGGGCCCTCAGCCCCAGCATTTT	CAISESNRGGGPQPQHF
TRBJ2-5	.	TRBV7-3	many	TGTGCCAGCAGCTTAAGTACAGGGTCAGGAGAGACCCAGTACTTC	CASSLSTGSGETQYF
TRBJ2-1	.	TRBV20-1	many	TGCAGTGCTAGAGAGCCCCGGGGTGGGCCCTACAATGAGCAGTTCTTC	CSAREPRGGPYNEQFF
TRBJ2-7	.	TRBV5-1	few	TGCGCCAGCAGCTTGGAGGGGACTCGCTACGAGCAGTACTTC	CASSLEGTRYEQYF
TRBJ2-7	.	TRBV20-1	.	TGCAGTGCAAGGTCCGGCACCCGGTGGGAGGAGCAGTACTTC	CSARSGTRWEEQYF
TRBJ1-6	.	TRBV7-2	few	TGTGCCAGCAGCTTAGATGGGGGCTTGGGGTCACCCCTCCACTTT	CASSLDGGLGSPLHF
TRBJ2-5	.	TRBV27	.	TGTGCCGGGGAAGAGGAGCGGGAGACCCAGTACTTC	CAGEEERETQYF
TRBJ2-5	.	TRBV6-1	few	TGTGCCAGCAGTGAAGTCACAATTCAAGAGACCCAGTACTTC	CASSEVTIQETQYF
TRBJ1-1	.	TRBV3-1	.	TGTGCCAGCAGTCCCTACACCGTCGAGGGGAACACTGAAGCTTTCTTT	CASSPYTVEGNTEAFF
TRBJ2-5	.	TRBV10-3	many	TGTGCCATCAGTGTCAGGGTCGGTGGAGAGACCCAGTACTTC	CAISVRVGGETQYF
TRBJ1-2	.	TRBV12-3/TRBV12-4	many	TGTGCCAGCAGGAGAGGCTATGGCTACACCTTC	CASRRGYGYTF